This T cell receptor (beta chain) was documented in a study of response to subunit inactivated influenza vaccine. A single record per CDR3 protein comes from TCRdb applying MiXCR to the RT-PCR reads. Of hundreds of thousands of distinct CDR3 sequences in the sample, approximately 10% were seen once. This clonotype has a count of ten or more. The J segment lost 6 bases and the V segment lost 3 bases, leaving 8 bases of the junction unmatched. Per germline, CDR1 DFQATT and CDR2 SNEGSKA (reference sequence). This CDR3 contains 14 residues. In addition, the sample was reused for a study of T cells expressing NK-cell markers. From that report: The TCR beta cDNA came from 5'RACE template switching with UMIs. The authors sequenced eight donors, of whom seven were HCMV-seropositive and one was seronegative. About six donors showed dominant NKG2C+ clonotypes comprising about 1.0-8% of their CD8+ T cells. Similarly, these clonotypes led the CD3+CD56-NKG2C+ fraction as well in a few donors.

J is TRBJ2-1 and V is TRBV20-1; 7 bases align to TRBD1. This TCR was recovered from a man aged 50 to 59 who received an inactivated influenza vaccine. Here the sequenced sample was PBMCs from blood, taken on the day of vaccination. The CDR3 nucleotides are TGCAGTGCTAGTAGACAGGGTAGGGGCAATGAGCAGTTCTTC. It encodes CSASRQGRGNEQFF.